This is a list of T cell receptor beta chains from one sample in a study of T-cell memory formation after mild COVID-19. Each CDR3 protein gets one entry after TCRdb re-called the 5' RACE reads with MiXCR. The sample lists 390,000 or so distinct CDR3 sequences, 15% to 20% seen once, with 20% to 25% in the top ten. The sample consisted of PBMCs or a T cell subset sorted from them (not recorded which). The receptors originated from a man aged 18 to 35 who had mild COVID-19 (a few samples of this study predate the infection). Cell type and time point are not known. Both conserved end residues are part of each CDR3. Fields, in order: D gene, J gene, clone size, V gene, CDR3 DNA, CDR3 protein. A D gene is named only where the DNA matches it firmly. Expanded clones get a size class; other rows say once, few or many, or leave the size out.

>-|TRBJ2-7|many|TRBV5-4
TGTGCCAGCAGCCCCAGCCCAAGCGACAGTTACGAGCAGTACTTC
CASSPSPSDSYEQYF
>-|TRBJ2-7|few|TRBV7-9
TGTGCCAGCAGCTTCGTCGGCTACGGAAGTCAGTACTTC
CASSFVGYGSQYF
>-|TRBJ2-5|-|TRBV7-2
TGTGCCAGCAGCCGCCCCCAAGAGACCCAGTACTTC
CASSRPQETQYF
>-|TRBJ2-1|many|TRBV5-1
TGTGCCAGCAGTTTTGAGGGCAATGAGCAGTTCTTC
CASSFEGNEQFF
>-|TRBJ2-2|few|TRBV6-5
TGTGCCAGCAGTTACAGTCGGCCTACCTACACCGGGGAGCTGTTTTTT
CASSYSRPTYTGELFF
>TRBD1|TRBJ1-2|once|TRBV5-4
TGTGCCAGCAGCGATCCTTGGACAGGGGAGTATGGCTACACCTTC
CASSDPWTGEYGYTF
>-|TRBJ2-1|few|TRBV6-4
TGTGCCAGCAGTGACTCGGGGGTATTTGGCTACAATGAGCAGTTCTTC
CASSDSGVFGYNEQFF
>-|TRBJ2-5|few|TRBV9
TGTGCCAGCAGCGTAGGAGCGCCGATAGGTCAAGAGACCCAGTACTTC
CASSVGAPIGQETQYF
>TRBD2|TRBJ2-5|many|TRBV5-1
TGCGCCAGCAGCCTCGTTAGCGGGGGGCCGGGGGTTGAGACCCAGTACTTC
CASSLVSGGPGVETQYF
>-|TRBJ2-2|few|TRBV20-1
TGCAGTGCTCGGGACCGCTACACCGGGGAGCTGTTTTTT
CSARDRYTGELFF
>TRBD2|TRBJ2-3|few|TRBV6-7
TGTGCCAGCAGTGCCCCGGGACTAGCGAAAGATACGCAGTATTTT
CASSAPGLAKDTQYF
>-|TRBJ2-3|-|TRBV4-2
TGTGCCAGCAGCCAAGAGGGGCGGATAGATACGCAGTATTTT
CASSQEGRIDTQYF
>-|TRBJ1-1|-|TRBV9
TGTGCCAGCAGCACTACGGGAGGGAACACTGAAGCTTTCTTT
CASSTTGGNTEAFF
>-|TRBJ2-7|few|TRBV7-2
TGTGCCAGCAGCGTAGACTTGACCGCCCGGTACGAGCAGTACTTC
CASSVDLTARYEQYF
>-|TRBJ1-1|few|TRBV15
TGTGCCACCAGCGGCTACAGGCCTACGAACACTGAAGCTTTCTTT
CATSGYRPTNTEAFF
>TRBD2|TRBJ2-7|-|TRBV6-5
TGTGCCAGCAGTTCCAGACTGGCGGGGGGCTACGAGCAGTACTTC
CASSSRLAGGYEQYF
>-|TRBJ1-6|once|TRBV7-2
TGTGCCAGCAGCTTAGTCCCATCAAATTCACCCCTCCACTTT
CASSLVPSNSPLHF
>-|TRBJ2-2|-|TRBV28
TGTGCCAGCAGTTTCGGTGGACGCAACACCGGGGAGCTGTTTTTT
CASSFGGRNTGELFF
>TRBD1|TRBJ1-6|-|TRBV7-9
TGTGCCAGCAGCCGCCGAGAGGGACAGGGGGCTTCACCCCTCCACTTT
CASSRREGQGASPLHF
>-|TRBJ2-5|few|TRBV9
TGTGCCAGCAGCGTGCAGGACGGGGGGCGAGAGACCCAGTACTTC
CASSVQDGGRETQYF
>TRBD1|TRBJ1-1|few|TRBV29-1
TGCAGCGTGAGCCAGGGGGCGCGGGCTCGGGCTTTCTTT
CSVSQGARARAFF
>-|TRBJ2-3|few|TRBV5-1
TGCGCCAGCAGCACGAACAGCGCCTCTAGCACAGATACGCAGTATTTT
CASSTNSASSTDTQYF
>-|TRBJ1-1|few|TRBV7-2
TGTGCCAGCAGCTTGGGCAGGACAGAGAACACTGAAGCTTTCTTT
CASSLGRTENTEAFF
>TRBD1|TRBJ1-5|-|TRBV20-1
TGCAGTGCTGTGCAGGGGGCGCGCAATCAGCCCCAGCATTTT
CSAVQGARNQPQHF
>TRBD1|TRBJ1-1|-|TRBV7-9
TGTGCCAGCCCAGGGACAGAGCGCGGGAGCACTGAAGCTTTCTTT
CASPGTERGSTEAFF
>TRBD2|TRBJ2-3|few|TRBV5-4
TGTGCCACCATGACTAGCGGGGGGCACAGCGCAGATACGCAGTATTTT
CATMTSGGHSADTQYF
>TRBD2|TRBJ2-3|-|TRBV6-5
TGTGCCAGCAGTTACAGGGAGGGTTCGGATACGCAGTATTTT
CASSYREGSDTQYF
>TRBD2|TRBJ2-1|-|TRBV9
TGTGCCAGCAGCGTCCGTAGCGGGGGCGTCTCAAGCTCCTACAATGAGCAGTTCTTC
CASSVRSGGVSSSYNEQFF
>TRBD2|TRBJ2-1|-|TRBV7-6
TGTGCCAGCAGCTGGGGACTAGCGGGGGGCCCTACGAATGAGCAGTTCTTC
CASSWGLAGGPTNEQFF
>-|TRBJ2-5|few|TRBV2
TGTGCCAGCAGTGAAACGAAGACCCAGTACTTC
CASSETKTQYF
>-|TRBJ1-1|-|TRBV4-1
TGCGCCAGCAGCCGCAATAGCGGGGGCGCCACTGAAGCTTTCTTT
CASSRNSGGATEAFF
>TRBD1|TRBJ2-2|many|TRBV24-1
TGTGCCACCGGGACAGGGAACACCGGGGAGCTGTTTTTT
CATGTGNTGELFF